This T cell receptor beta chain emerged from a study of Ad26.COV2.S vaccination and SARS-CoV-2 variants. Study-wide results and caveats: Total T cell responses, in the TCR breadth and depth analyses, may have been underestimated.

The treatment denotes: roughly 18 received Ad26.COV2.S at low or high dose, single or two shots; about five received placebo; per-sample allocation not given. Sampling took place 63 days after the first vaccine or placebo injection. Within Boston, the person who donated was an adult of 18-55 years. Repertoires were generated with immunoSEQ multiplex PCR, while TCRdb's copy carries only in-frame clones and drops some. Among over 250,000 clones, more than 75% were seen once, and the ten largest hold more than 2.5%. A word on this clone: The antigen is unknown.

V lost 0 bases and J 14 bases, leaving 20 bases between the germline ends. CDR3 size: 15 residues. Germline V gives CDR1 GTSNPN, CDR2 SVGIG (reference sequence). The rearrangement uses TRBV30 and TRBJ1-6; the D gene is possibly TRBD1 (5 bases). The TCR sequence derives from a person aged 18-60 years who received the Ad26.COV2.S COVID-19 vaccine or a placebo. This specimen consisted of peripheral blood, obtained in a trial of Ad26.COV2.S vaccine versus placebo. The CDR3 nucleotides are TGTGCCTGGAGTGTGAGTGGGACTGTACCTCGGGCCCTCCACTTT. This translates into CAWSVSGTVPRALHF. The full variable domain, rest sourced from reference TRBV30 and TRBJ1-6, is SQTIHQWPATLVQPVGSPLSLECTVEGTSNPNLYWYRQAAGRGLQLLFYSVGIGQISSEVPQNLSASRPQDRQFILSSKKLLLSDSGFYLCAWSVSGTVPRALHFGNGTRLTVT.